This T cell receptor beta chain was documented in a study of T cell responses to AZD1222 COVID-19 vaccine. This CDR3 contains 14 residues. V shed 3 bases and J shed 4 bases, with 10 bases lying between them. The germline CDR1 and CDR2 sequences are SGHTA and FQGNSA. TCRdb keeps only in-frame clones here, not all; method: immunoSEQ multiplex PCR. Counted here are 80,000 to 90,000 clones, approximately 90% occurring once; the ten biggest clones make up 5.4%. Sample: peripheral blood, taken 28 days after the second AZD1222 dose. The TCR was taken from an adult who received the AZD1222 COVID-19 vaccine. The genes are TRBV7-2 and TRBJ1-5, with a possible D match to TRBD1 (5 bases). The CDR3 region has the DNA TGTGCCAGCAGCTTCGAGGGGAGGAATCAGCCCCAGCATTTT. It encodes CASSFEGRNQPQHF.